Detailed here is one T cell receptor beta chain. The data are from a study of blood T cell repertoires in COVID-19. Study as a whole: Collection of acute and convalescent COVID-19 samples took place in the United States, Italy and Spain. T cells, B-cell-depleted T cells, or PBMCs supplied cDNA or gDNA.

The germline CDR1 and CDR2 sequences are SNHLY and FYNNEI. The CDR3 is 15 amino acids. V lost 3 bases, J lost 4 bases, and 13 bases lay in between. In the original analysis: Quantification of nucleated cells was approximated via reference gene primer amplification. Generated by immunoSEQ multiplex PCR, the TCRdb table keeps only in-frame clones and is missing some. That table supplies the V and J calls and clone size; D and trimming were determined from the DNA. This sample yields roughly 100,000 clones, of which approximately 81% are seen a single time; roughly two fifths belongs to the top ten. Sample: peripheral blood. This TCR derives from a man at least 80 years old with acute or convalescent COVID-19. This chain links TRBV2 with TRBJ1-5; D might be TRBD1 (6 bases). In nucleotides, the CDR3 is TGTGCCAGCAGTGATAAGGGGGTTTCTAATCAGCCCCAGCATTTT. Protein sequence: CASSDKGVSNQPQHF.